Following are 20 T cell receptor beta chains from one sample sequenced in a study of blood T cell repertoires in COVID-19. Method: immunoSEQ multiplex PCR; TCRdb's copy keeps in-frame clones and lacks some. The repertoire holds some 250,000 clones, with more than 75% as singletons. Sample: peripheral blood. These receptors were taken from a woman in her 30s who had recovered from COVID-19.

At least ten counts were recorded for this clone. The rearrangement uses TRBV12-3 or TRBV12-4 and TRBJ1-2; no clear D. The CDR3 spans 13 residues. The V gene lost 3 bases and the J gene lost 3 bases, with 8 bases spanning the gap. CDR3 bases: TGTGCCAGCAGTTTCACCGGTTACTATGGCTACACCTTC. Its protein product is CASSFTGYYGYTF.

A single count supports this clone. The rearrangement uses TRBV5-1 and TRBJ2-7, with no clear D. CDR1 is SGHRS and CDR2 is YFSETQ in the germline V gene. The V gene lost 4 bases and the J gene lost 0 bases, with 23 bases spanning the gap. The CDR3 is made up of 18 amino acids. This CDR3 is CASSRGPNSRVISYEQYF. The CDR3 nucleotides read TGCGCCAGCAGCCGAGGCCCGAATTCCAGAGTAATCTCCTACGAGCAGTACTTC.

The chain recombines TRBV5-1 with TRBJ2-3; D gene uncertain. CDR3 size: 12 residues. Germline values: CDR1 SGHRS, CDR2 YFSETQ. V was pared by 1 base and J by 8 bases, with 8 bases between. Here the CDR3 DNA reads TGCGCCAGCAGCTTGTTATTCGGTACGCAGTATTTT. As protein: CASSLLFGTQYF.

This clone was seen only once. The CDR3: CASSQDGDNEQFF. In DNA, the CDR3 is TGCGCCAGCAGCCAAGACGGGGACAATGAGCAGTTCTTC. V gene TRBV5-1 combines with J gene TRBJ2-1, with D possibly matching TRBD2 (5 bases). The CDR3 spans 13 residues. Germline values: CDR1 SGHRS, CDR2 YFSETQ. V was pared by 4 bases and J by 5 bases, with 10 bases between.

This clone was counted a single time. The rearrangement links TRBV12-3 or TRBV12-4 to TRBJ1-2, with D perhaps matching TRBD1 (6 bases). Trimming stripped 5 bases from V and 5 bases from J, with 12 bases between. The CDR3 has 13 residues. The CDR3 reads CASSGGESYGYTF. CDR3 nucleotide sequence: TGTGCCAGCAGTGGGGGCGAGAGTTATGGCTACACCTTC.

The gene calls are TRBV1 and TRBJ2-6; whether TRBD2, the table's D call, matches the DNA was not checked. TRBV1 is a pseudogene locus. This CDR3 contains 19 residues. As DNA, the CDR3 is TGCACCAGCAGCCATGTCCTCGCCATCCTAAACTCTGGGGCCAACGTCCTGACTTTC. Protein sequence: CTSSHVLAILNSGANVLTF.

The rearrangement uses TRBV20-1 and TRBJ2-1, with 7 bases lining up with TRBD2. This CDR3 contains 11 residues. J lost 14 bases, V lost 3 bases, and 7 bases had no gene match. CDR1 is DFQATT and CDR2 is SNEGSKA in the germline V gene (reference sequence). The CDR3 region has the DNA TGCAGTGCTAGGGGAGGACTAGGGAAGTTCTTC. Its protein product is CSARGGLGKFF.

The rearrangement uses TRBV6-6 and TRBJ2-5; the D gene is possibly TRBD1 (6 bases). CDR3 size: 16 residues. The V and J ends lost 2 bases and 1 base respectively, with 14 bases between them. Germline lookup yields CDR1 MNHNY and CDR2 SVGAGI (reference sequence). In nucleotides, the CDR3 is TGTGCCAGCAGTTACAGGGGGTCTTATGTCCAAGAGACCCAGTACTTC. Translated, it gives CASSYRGSYVQETQYF.

The gene calls are TRBV2 and TRBJ1-1; maybe TRBD1 (5 bases). This CDR3 is 13 amino acids long. CDR1 and CDR2 from the germline V gene are SNHLY and FYNNEI. The V end lost 5 bases, the J end lost 3 bases, and 10 bases lay between the germline ends. The CDR3 DNA follows: TGTGCCAGCAGTCAGACAGTGGACACTGAAGCTTTCTTT. It translates to CASSQTVDTEAFF.

The chain recombines TRBV6-5 with TRBJ1-2, with 9 bases matching TRBD1. This CDR3 contains 14 residues. CDR1 and CDR2 from the germline V gene are MNHEY and SVGAGI. Trimming took 6 bases from V and 3 from J; bases not matched to a gene: 5. CDR3 loop: CASRAGTGYYGYTF. Here the CDR3 DNA reads TGTGCCAGCAGGGCCGGGACAGGGTACTATGGCTACACCTTC.

In this sample, this clone turned up once. V and J are TRBV27 and TRBJ1-5; no firm D call. This CDR3 has 14 amino acids. CDR1 and CDR2 (germline): MNHEY, SMNVEV (reference sequence). Between the trimmed V and J ends, which lost 4 bases and 4 bases, there was a span of 11 bases. The DNA of the CDR3 is TGTGCCAGCAGTTCAGGTTTTCATAATCAGCCCCAGCATTTT. Its translation is CASSSGFHNQPQHF.

V is TRBV11-2 and J is TRBJ1-3; unclear D gene. Trimming left V 3 bases short and J 2 bases short, with 11 bases between. The CDR3 sequence is 15 residues long. Germline loops: CDR1 SGHAT, CDR2 FQNNGV. CDR3 sequence reads: CASSLSPYTGNTIYF. The CDR3 bases are TGTGCCAGCAGCTTGAGCCCTTATACTGGAAACACCATATATTTT. The whole variable domain, filled in from reference TRBV11-2 and TRBJ1-3, reads EAGVAQSPRYKIIEKRQSVAFWCNPISGHATLYWYQQILGQGPKLLIQFQNNGVVDDSQLPKDRFSAERLKGVDSTLKIQPAKLEDSAVYLCASSLSPYTGNTIYFGEGSWLTVV.

The chain recombines TRBV5-4 with TRBJ1-1; no definite D call. The V gene lost 7 bases and the J gene lost 5 bases, with 18 bases spanning the gap. This CDR3 is 14 amino acids long. Germline lookup yields CDR1 SGHNT and CDR2 YYREEE (reference sequence). As DNA, the CDR3 is TGTGCCAGCCCTCCAGTTTCAGCGGGGACTGAAGCTTTCTTT. It specifies CASPPVSAGTEAFF. The full variable domain, in which reference TRBV5-4 and TRBJ1-1 provide the parts outside the CDR3, is ETGVTQSPTHLIKTRGQQVTLRCSSQSGHNTVSWYQQALGQGPQFIFQYYREEENGRGNFPPRFSGLQFPNYSSELNVNALELDDSALYLCASPPVSAGTEAFFGQGTRLTVV.

This chain's CDR3 is CASSQGSEQYF. The CDR3 nucleotides are TGTGCCAGCAGCCAAGGTTCAGAGCAGTACTTC. This chain connects TRBV3-1 (or the pseudogene TRBV3-2) to TRBJ2-7; D is unclear. Trimming removed 1 base from V and 7 bases from J, with 5 bases in between. The CDR3 loop spans 11 amino acids. Germline V lookup: CDR1 LGHDT, CDR2 YNNKEL (reference sequence).

This sequence joins TRBV5-1 and TRBJ1-2, with 10 bases fitting TRBD1. Per the germline V gene, CDR1 is SGHRS and CDR2 is YFSETQ. J was trimmed by 4 bases and V by 4 bases; bases with no gene match: 10. CDR3 size: 16 residues. The CDR3: CASSPGTGAITYGYTF. The DNA for the CDR3 is TGCGCCAGCAGCCCGGGGACAGGGGCCATAACCTATGGCTACACCTTC.

The rearrangement links TRBV5-5 to TRBJ2-5, with 7 bases lining up with TRBD2. The CDR3 is 14 residues long. The germline gives CDR1 SGHKS, CDR2 YYEKEE (reference sequence). V lost 4 bases and J lost 4; bases outside the gene matches: 7. The CDR3 DNA reads TGTGCCAGCAGCCGAAATACGGGGGGAGAGACCCAGTACTTC. This gives the protein CASSRNTGGETQYF.

The chain joins TRBV3-1 (or the pseudogene TRBV3-2) to TRBJ2-7, with 7 bases fitting TRBD1. V lost 4 bases and J lost 5; bases outside the gene matches: 11. The CDR3 runs 15 residues. CDR1 LGHDT and CDR2 YNNKEL come from the germline V gene (reference sequence). CDR3 sequence (DNA): TGTGCCAGCAGCCGGAGTTCGACAGGGTTCGACGAGCAGTACTTC. It translates to CASSRSSTGFDEQYF.

The V gene is TRBV7-2, the J gene TRBJ2-1, with TRBD2 matching 9 bases. J lost 10 bases, V lost 5 bases, and 12 bases had no gene match. The germline CDR1 and CDR2 sequences are SGHTA and FQGNSA. The CDR3 consists of 15 residues. Here the CDR3 DNA reads TGTGCCAGCAGCGTCCTTTCGCGGGGGGGCGGGGAGCAGTTCTTC. This encodes CASSVLSRGGGEQFF.

The rearrangement links TRBV11-3 to TRBJ2-1; TRBD1 matches at 7 bases. Trimming removed 0 bases from V and 7 bases from J; junction bases left unmatched: 6. The CDR3 has 15 residues. Germline CDR1 is SGHNT and CDR2 is YENEEA. This CDR3 is CASSLEGTVGNEQFF. Written as DNA, the CDR3 is TGTGCCAGCAGCTTAGAGGGGACAGTAGGGAATGAGCAGTTCTTC. The full variable domain, in which reference TRBV11-3 and TRBJ2-1 provide the parts outside the CDR3, is EAGVVQSPRYKIIEKKQPVAFWCNPISGHNTLYWYLQNLGQGPELLIRYENEEAVDDSQLPKDRFSAERLKGVDSTLKIQPAELGDSAVYLCASSLEGTVGNEQFFGPGTRLTVL.

This clone has just a few counts. The rearrangement uses TRBV5-5 and TRBJ1-4, with no clear D. The CDR3 is 14 residues long. V lost 2 bases and J lost 2, with 7 bases in between. Per germline, CDR1 SGHKS and CDR2 YYEKEE (reference sequence). The CDR3 reads CASSLIVTNEKLFF. In DNA form, the CDR3 reads TGTGCCAGCAGCTTAATAGTTACTAATGAAAAACTGTTTTTT.